This is a list of T cell receptor beta chains from one sample in a study of cytomegalovirus exposure and HLA in healthy donors. Here immunoSEQ multiplex PCR was the method, and the copy in TCRdb shows in-frame clones only, minus some. The table shows some 170,000 clones, with around nine tenths occurring only once. Material for sequencing was PBMCs. All receptors derive from a man aged 30-40 years in good health and CMV-seropositive. Both conserved end residues are part of each CDR3. D genes are given only for firm matches. The listing skips clone size in some rows; elsewhere it reads once, few, many or a size class.

TRBV7-8	-	-	TRBJ1-1	TGTGCCAGCAGCTTACAGATCTGGAACACTGAAGCTTTCTTT	CASSLQIWNTEAFF
TRBV18	-	TRBD1	TRBJ2-7	TGTGCCAGCTCACCACCAAGGGACAGGGGAACCTACGAGCAGTACTTC	CASSPPRDRGTYEQYF
TRBV7-7	-	TRBD1	TRBJ2-7	TGTGCTAGCAGCCCCGGGACAGGGGGCTACGAGCAGTACTTC	CASSPGTGGYEQYF
TRBV7-9	-	-	TRBJ2-5	TGTGCCAGCAGCTTAGGTTCCGGTAGGGAGACCCAGTACTTC	CASSLGSGRETQYF
TRBV6-6	once	-	TRBJ2-5	TGTGCCAGCAGTTACGAGGGAAGGGCCCAAGAGACCCAGTACTTC	CASSYEGRAQETQYF
TRBV6-5	once	TRBD1	TRBJ2-7	TGTGCCAGCTTGTCTTTAGGGACAGGGATAAACGAGCAGTACTTC	CASLSLGTGINEQYF
TRBV12-5	-	-	TRBJ2-1	TGTGCTAGTGGTTTGCCAGGACAGCGGAGATCCTACAATGAGCAGTTCTTC	CASGLPGQRRSYNEQFF
TRBV4-3	-	-	TRBJ2-7	TGCGCCAGCAGCCCCCGGGACGTTTCCTACGAGCAGTACTTC	CASSPRDVSYEQYF
TRBV29-1	-	-	TRBJ2-3	TGCAGCGTTGAAGTGGGGGAGGCGGTTATGGCAGATACGCAGTATTTT	CSVEVGEAVMADTQYF
TRBV5-1	-	-	TRBJ2-1	TGCGCCAGCAGCGTTGAAGGGGAAGTGGTAGTGGATGAGCAGTTCTTC	CASSVEGEVVVDEQFF
TRBV6-5	-	-	TRBJ2-3	TGTGCCAGCAGTTATGGTCGCCACCTGAGCACAGATACGCAGTATTTT	CASSYGRHLSTDTQYF
TRBV7-2	once	-	TRBJ1-2	TGTGCCAGCAGCTTAGGAGCCAACTATGGCTACACCTTC	CASSLGANYGYTF
TRBV30	once	TRBD2	TRBJ2-2	TGTGCCTGGAGTACTCCTCAGAGGATAGCGGGGGAATCCGGGGAGCTGTTTTTT	CAWSTPQRIAGESGELFF
TRBV28	-	-	TRBJ1-5	TGTGCCAGCAGTTCCTGGACCGGGGGGTTCGGGTACGGTCAGCCCCAGCATTTT	CASSSWTGGFGYGQPQHF
TRBV7-9	-	TRBD1	TRBJ1-2	TGTGCCAGCAGCTTAATAGACAGGGGAGGGAGAGGCTACACCTTC	CASSLIDRGGRGYTF
TRBV5-1	-	-	TRBJ1-1	TGCGCCAGCAGGCCTTGGACACGAATGAACACTGAAGCTTTCTTT	CASRPWTRMNTEAFF
TRBV5-1	once	-	TRBJ2-5	TGCGCCAGCAAAGGGATAGGGGAGGAGACCCAGTACTTC	CASKGIGEETQYF
TRBV19	few	-	TRBJ1-1	TGTGCCAGTGGAGGGGGTTGGGGCACTGAAGCTTTCTTT	CASGGGWGTEAFF
TRBV4-1	-	-	TRBJ2-3	TGCGCCAGCAGCCAAGGGCAAGTGATCCGGGACGATACGCAGTATTTT	CASSQGQVIRDDTQYF
TRBV7-2	-	-	TRBJ1-5	TGTGCCAGCAGCTTCAGTGGGAGTAGCAATCAGCCCCAGCATTTT	CASSFSGSSNQPQHF
TRBV6-5	-	TRBD1	TRBJ2-1	TGTGCCAGCAGTTACTCGTGGACAGGTCAGGACAATGAGCAGTTCTTC	CASSYSWTGQDNEQFF
TRBV4-3	-	-	TRBJ2-1	TGCGCCAGCAGCCAAGATGGCATCGCACCCTACAATGAGCAGTTCTTC	CASSQDGIAPYNEQFF
TRBV7-2	-	TRBD1	TRBJ2-7	TGTGCCAGCAGCTTAGGTCAGGGCAGGGGGCCCTACGAGCAGTACTTC	CASSLGQGRGPYEQYF
TRBV5-1	-	TRBD2	TRBJ2-3	TGCGCCAGCAGCTTGCCCCGACTAGCGGGAGGGACAGATACGCAGTATTTT	CASSLPRLAGGTDTQYF
TRBV29-1	once	TRBD2	TRBJ2-1	TGCAGCGCCTATAATCCGAGCGGGAGCTCCTACAATGAGCAGTTCTTC	CSAYNPSGSSYNEQFF
TRBV5-1	-	-	TRBJ1-4	TGCGCCAGCAGCTTGACAGGGCTGGGCGAAAAACTGTTTTTT	CASSLTGLGEKLFF
TRBV11-3	-	-	TRBJ2-7	TGTGCCAGCAGCCCTCGGGGGGCTGGATTTGACTACGAGCAGTACTTC	CASSPRGAGFDYEQYF
TRBV5-1	-	-	TRBJ2-1	TGCGCCAGCAGCTTGGAAGCCCAGGGTGCTGAGCAGTTCTTC	CASSLEAQGAEQFF
TRBV7-6	-	-	TRBJ1-2	TGTGCCAGCAGCCCAGGCACAGGGTATGATGGCTACACCTTC	CASSPGTGYDGYTF
TRBV4-3	-	TRBD1	TRBJ1-6	TGCGCCAGCAGCCAGCTTACAGGGGAGGTCAATTCACCCCTCCACTTT	CASSQLTGEVNSPLHF